This is a list of T cell receptor beta chains from one sample in a study of neurological immune-mediated disorders. TCRdb called the 5' RACE reads again in MiXCR, with one record for every CDR3 protein. This sample has almost 85,000 distinct CDR3 sequences; 2.6% occur once, and the top ten carry more than 0.95%. Material: PBMCs. These receptors were collected from a woman younger than 45 with multiple sclerosis. Both conserved end residues are part of each CDR3. D genes are given only for firm matches. A row's size may be missing; if present it is once, few, many or a size class.

v_call	d_call	clone_size	j_call	cdr3_aa	cdr3_nt
TRBV7-8	-	many	TRBJ2-7	CASGLDITYEQYF	TGTGCCAGCGGGTTAGACATCACCTACGAGCAGTACTTC
TRBV5-1	-	many	TRBJ1-2	CASSFGVTRNYGYTF	TGCGCCAGCAGCTTCGGTGTTACTAGAAACTATGGCTACACCTTC
TRBV9	-	many	TRBJ2-2	CASSDGGDTGELFF	TGTGCCAGCAGCGATGGTGGTGACACCGGGGAGCTGTTTTTT
TRBV12-3/TRBV12-4	-	many	TRBJ2-1	CASSSSSQYNEQFF	TGTGCCAGCAGTTCATCATCACAATACAATGAGCAGTTCTTC
TRBV25-1	-	many	TRBJ1-5	CASSDHNQPQHF	TGTGCCAGCAGTGACCACAATCAGCCCCAGCATTTT
TRBV20-1	-	many	TRBJ1-6	CSASLARALHF	TGCAGTGCTAGTTTAGCTCGGGCCCTCCACTTT
TRBV7-3	TRBD2	many	TRBJ2-1	CASSPLGRVGNNEQFF	TGTGCCAGCAGCCCCTTGGGGAGGGTTGGGAACAATGAGCAGTTCTTC
TRBV12-3/TRBV12-4	-	many	TRBJ2-1	CASSFREGNPQDEQFF	TGTGCCAGCAGTTTCCGTGAAGGGAACCCCCAGGATGAGCAGTTCTTC
TRBV28	-	many	TRBJ2-3	CASSLTRTQYF	TGTGCCAGCAGTTTGACTAGGACGCAGTATTTT
TRBV5-1	TRBD2	many	TRBJ2-2	CASSFRDYPNTGELFF	TGCGCCAGCAGCTTCCGGGACTATCCGAACACCGGGGAGCTGTTTTTT
TRBV29-1	-	many	TRBJ1-1	CSVEPAGHTEAFF	TGCAGCGTTGAACCGGCGGGCCACACTGAAGCTTTCTTT
TRBV5-6	-	many	TRBJ1-4	CASSLGRIYEKLFF	TGTGCCAGCAGCTTGGGGCGCATATATGAAAAACTGTTTTTT
TRBV7-2	TRBD1	many	TRBJ1-5	CASSLGFVQGRNQPQHF	TGTGCCAGCAGCTTAGGCTTCGTACAGGGGAGAAATCAGCCCCAGCATTTT
TRBV7-2	-	-	TRBJ2-7	CASSRQGGGVVEQYF	TGTGCCAGCAGCCGCCAGGGAGGGGGGGTGGTCGAGCAGTACTTC
TRBV4-2	-	many	TRBJ2-2	CASSQAWYTGELFF	TGTGCCAGCAGCCAAGCCTGGTACACCGGGGAGCTGTTTTTT
TRBV2	-	many	TRBJ1-2	CASSGGPLSYGYTF	TGTGCCAGCTCGGGGGGGCCACTTAGCTATGGCTACACCTTC
TRBV27	-	many	TRBJ2-5	CASSLSETQYF	TGTGCCAGCAGTTTATCAGAGACCCAGTACTTC
TRBV11-2	-	many	TRBJ2-5	CASGSETQYF	TGTGCCAGCGGGTCGGAGACCCAGTACTTC
TRBV9	TRBD1	many	TRBJ2-1	CASNPLTGGDYNEQFF	TGTGCCAGCAACCCCCTTACAGGGGGCGATTACAATGAGCAGTTCTTC
TRBV20-1	TRBD2	many	TRBJ2-1	CSARAGGSSYNEQFF	TGCAGTGCTAGAGCCGGCGGGAGCTCCTACAATGAGCAGTTCTTC
TRBV6-6	TRBD2	many	TRBJ2-1	CASRGLAGSSYNEQFF	TGTGCCAGCAGAGGACTAGCGGGATCGTCCTACAATGAGCAGTTCTTC
TRBV10-3	-	many	TRBJ2-2	CAIPTPNTGELFF	TGTGCCATCCCCACCCCGAACACCGGGGAGCTGTTTTTT
TRBV7-9	TRBD2	many	TRBJ2-7	CASSSSLSRERSHEQYF	TGTGCCAGCAGCTCATCCCTGTCGCGGGAGCGGAGCCACGAGCAGTACTTC
TRBV27	-	many	TRBJ2-1	CASSPGMGSSYNEQFF	TGTGCCAGCAGTCCCGGGATGGGAAGCTCCTACAATGAGCAGTTCTTC
TRBV3-1	-	many	TRBJ1-2	CASSQTGRIDYGYTF	TGTGCCAGCAGCCAGACCGGACGGATAGACTATGGCTACACCTTC
TRBV5-1	TRBD2	many	TRBJ2-1	CASRLVLSGAYNEQFF	TGCGCCAGCAGACTTGTACTTAGCGGGGCGTACAATGAGCAGTTCTTC
TRBV3-1	TRBD1	many	TRBJ1-2	CASSQGQGIDGYTF	TGTGCCAGCAGCCAAGGACAGGGGATAGACGGCTACACCTTC
TRBV29-1	-	many	TRBJ2-1	CSATGTGYNEQFF	TGCAGCGCAACCGGGACGGGCTACAATGAGCAGTTCTTC
TRBV7-2	-	many	TRBJ2-7	CASSLDKGTSYEQYF	TGTGCCAGCAGCTTAGATAAGGGTACCTCCTACGAGCAGTACTTC
TRBV6-6	-	many	TRBJ1-1	CASSYGTDEAFF	TGTGCCAGCAGTTACGGTACAGATGAAGCTTTCTTT
TRBV5-1	TRBD2	many	TRBJ2-3	CASSHGTSHFSTDTQYF	TGCGCCAGCAGCCACGGGACTAGCCACTTTAGCACAGATACGCAGTATTTT
TRBV6-5	TRBD1	many	TRBJ1-1	CASSYSRGHTEAFF	TGTGCCAGCAGTTACTCGAGGGGGCACACTGAAGCTTTCTTT
TRBV25-1	-	many	TRBJ2-5	CASSDAGDETQYF	TGTGCCAGCAGTGATGCAGGGGATGAGACCCAGTACTTC
TRBV10-3	-	many	TRBJ2-5	CAISESTGQETQYF	TGTGCCATCAGTGAGTCGACAGGACAAGAGACCCAGTACTTC
TRBV28	-	many	TRBJ2-7	CASTPPNSYEQYF	TGTGCCAGCACCCCACCGAACTCGTACGAGCAGTACTTC
TRBV20-1	TRBD2	many	TRBJ2-7	CSASPPGLAGEQYF	TGCAGTGCTAGTCCCCCGGGACTAGCGGGAGAGCAGTACTTC
TRBV20-1	TRBD2	few	TRBJ2-7	CSAQAPSGSQRIHEQYF	TGCAGTGCCCAAGCTCCTAGCGGGAGCCAACGGATCCACGAGCAGTACTTC
TRBV12-3/TRBV12-4	TRBD2	many	TRBJ2-1	CALGASGSYNEQFF	TGTGCCCTGGGGGCTAGCGGGAGTTACAATGAGCAGTTCTTC
TRBV9	TRBD2	many	TRBJ2-1	CASSVDGRPNNEQFF	TGTGCCAGCAGCGTAGACGGGAGGCCGAACAATGAGCAGTTCTTC
TRBV6-6	-	many	TRBJ1-1	CASSYEKNTEAFF	TGTGCCAGCAGTTATGAAAAGAACACTGAAGCTTTCTTT
TRBV5-6	-	medium-sized	TRBJ1-4	CASSGHSSNEKLFF	TGTGCCAGCAGCGGACATTCCTCTAATGAAAAACTGTTTTTT
TRBV7-2	-	many	TRBJ1-2	CASSPTGPYGYTF	TGTGCCAGCAGCCCGACAGGCCCCTATGGCTACACCTTC
TRBV11-2	TRBD2	many	TRBJ2-2	CASSWTSGWENTGELFF	TGTGCCAGCAGTTGGACTAGCGGGTGGGAGAACACCGGGGAGCTGTTTTTT
TRBV6-5	TRBD2	few	TRBJ2-7	CASSYSKPGLAVIYEQYF	TGTGCCAGCAGTTACTCGAAACCTGGACTAGCGGTAATCTACGAGCAGTACTTC
TRBV5-5	TRBD1	many	TRBJ2-3	CASSYDRGTDTQYF	TGTGCCAGCAGCTACGACAGGGGCACAGATACGCAGTATTTT
TRBV9	-	many	TRBJ1-2	CASSKGGGEGYYGYTF	TGTGCCAGCAGCAAAGGTGGAGGGGAGGGGTACTATGGCTACACCTTC
TRBV5-5	-	many	TRBJ1-1	CASSPGDLNTEAFF	TGTGCCAGCAGCCCGGGGGACTTGAACACTGAAGCTTTCTTT
TRBV7-3	TRBD1	many	TRBJ1-2	CASRGQGHGYTF	TGTGCCAGCAGGGGACAGGGCCATGGCTACACCTTC
TRBV29-1	-	many	TRBJ2-1	CSVLGGASSYNEQFF	TGCAGCGTCCTTGGGGGAGCGAGCTCCTACAATGAGCAGTTCTTC
TRBV4-3	TRBD1	many	TRBJ2-7	CASSQDARQGAYEQYF	TGCGCCAGCAGCCAAGATGCGAGACAGGGAGCCTACGAGCAGTACTTC
TRBV27	-	many	TRBJ2-1	CASSFSRGLNNEQFF	TGTGCCAGCAGTTTCTCGCGCGGACTGAACAATGAGCAGTTCTTC
TRBV21-1	-	few	TRBJ2-4	CASSSEGTITENIQYF	TGTGCCAGCAGCAGTGAAGGGACAATCACGGAAAACATTCAGTACTTC